What follows describes a single T cell receptor (beta chain). The CDR3 spans 16 residues. Germline V gene sequence: CDR1 MNHEY, CDR2 SVGAGI. Trimming took 2 bases from V and 0 from J, leaving 11 bases between them. This sample was taken from a study of blood T cell repertoires in COVID-19. The table came from immunoSEQ multiplex PCR; TCRdb's copy has only in-frame clones and leaves some out. This table holds about 210,000 clones, over 70% found once. This sequence was found in a man aged 50-60 years with active or convalescent COVID-19. Sequencing was carried out using peripheral blood. The chain uses TRBV6-5 and TRBJ1-3; no firm D call. The chain's CDR3 is CASSYKPLNSGNTIYF. For the CDR3, the DNA is TGTGCCAGCAGTTACAAGCCTCTCAACTCTGGAAACACCATATATTTT.